This T cell receptor (beta chain) was obtained from a study of cytotoxic CD8 clonotypes in ibrutinib-treated CLL. Study-level background: Complete response was seen in 2 patients and partial in approximately 24; roughly twelve progressed and roughly 15 stayed remitted after a median about 68 months.

V was pared by 5 bases and J by 3 bases, with 13 bases between. CDR3 length: 14 amino acids. Germline V gene data show CDR1 as MNHEY and CDR2 as SVGAGI. The study, taken as a whole, reports: Clonality went up at the time of ibrutinib response, stayed stable in sustained remission, and later dropped back toward its baseline level at progression. Clonotypes that were public were uncommon, and they contracted or stayed stable on treatment.

A note on this clone: Its cognate antigen is unknown.

Here immunoSEQ multiplex PCR was the method, and the copy in TCRdb shows in-frame clones only, minus some. The sample has about 76,000 clones, about 86% seen once. The V and J genes are TRBV6-5 and TRBJ1-1; D is unclear. The receptor comes from a human donor with chronic lymphocytic leukemia. The sequencing used PBMCs, collected before ibrutinib treatment. CDR3 sequence: CASSPRPGDTEAFF. The DNA of the CDR3 is TGTGCCAGCAGTCCGCGCCCGGGCGACACTGAAGCTTTCTTT.